Each of the 27 T cell receptor beta chains below was sequenced from the same sample in a study of OX40 agonist ivuxolimab in advanced cancers. Assay: immunoSEQ multiplex PCR; the TCRdb copy retains only in-frame clones and omits some. The sample consists of over 55,000 clones, 84% of them appearing once. The sample was CD4+ or CD8+ T cells sorted from blood, taken in a trial of the OX40 agonist ivuxolimab. The receptor source for this set is an adult with an advanced solid tumor such as melanoma, head and neck, liver or kidney cancer.

The chain recombines TRBV19 with TRBJ1-5; 8 nucleotides line up with TRBD1. V trimming: 7 bases; J trimming: 10 bases; junction bases outside the gene matches: 12. Germline CDR1 and CDR2: LNHDA and SQIVND (reference sequence). This CDR3 contains 14 residues. The CDR3 nucleotides are TGTGCCAGTATGAACCAGGGGGCGCGTCACCCCCAGCATTTT. Protein sequence: CASMNQGARHPQHF.

The genes are TRBV5-1 and TRBJ2-5, with D perhaps being TRBD1 or TRBD2 (5 bases each). V gave up 5 bases and J gave up 0 bases, with 11 bases separating them. This CDR3 region has 14 residues. The germline gives CDR1 SGHRS, CDR2 YFSETQ. CDR3 nucleotide sequence: TGCGCCAGCAGACATGGGACCAACCAAGAGACCCAGTACTTC. It codes for CASRHGTNQETQYF.

This clone is a singleton in its sample. The DNA of the CDR3 is TGTGCCTGGAGTGTTTCCGGGACAGGGGCTTCACCCCTCCACTTT. This codes for CAWSVSGTGASPLHF. This chain links TRBV30 with TRBJ1-6, with 10 nucleotides matching TRBD1. The CDR3 is 15 amino acids. V was pared by 0 bases and J by 9 bases, with 5 bases of the junction left unmatched. In germline, CDR1 is GTSNPN, CDR2 SVGIG (reference sequence).

This rearrangement joins TRBV19 to TRBJ2-6, with D possibly being TRBD2 (6 bases). There are 15 residues in the CDR3. Trimming took off 5 bases at V and 2 bases at J, with 10 bases between the two ends. Germline CDR1 reads LNHDA; CDR2 reads SQIVND (reference sequence). CDR3: CASSDGGTGANVLTF. CDR3 sequence (DNA): TGTGCCAGTAGTGACGGGGGAACTGGGGCCAACGTCCTGACTTTC.

The genes are TRBV5-4 and TRBJ2-5, with D uncertain. The CDR3 is 14 amino acids. Deletions cut 5 bases from V and 3 bases from J, with 14 bases between. CDR1 and CDR2 (germline): SGHNT, YYREEE (reference sequence). DNA of the CDR3: TGTGCCAGCAGGAACGACCTGGGGAAAGAGACCCAGTACTTC. The encoded protein is CASRNDLGKETQYF.

CDR3 bases: TGTGCCAGCAGCCACTTTAGGGGGGGGAGCACAGATACGCAGTATTTT. This gives the protein CASSHFRGGSTDTQYF. V and J are TRBV4-2 and TRBJ2-3; a possible D gene is TRBD2 (7 bases). Germline V gene data show CDR1 as LGHNA and CDR2 as YNFKEQ. V was trimmed by 3 bases and J by 0 bases, leaving 13 bases between them. The CDR3 is made up of 16 amino acids.

This chain connects TRBV5-1 to TRBJ2-5; 8 bases map to TRBD2. Germline V gene data show CDR1 as SGHRS and CDR2 as YFSETQ. Losses at the gene ends were 2 bases for V and 5 bases for J; bases not matched to a gene: 5. This CDR3 spans 14 amino acids. The CDR3 loop is CASSFGGAGETQYF. Written as DNA, the CDR3 is TGCGCCAGCAGCTTCGGGGGGGCCGGGGAGACCCAGTACTTC.

V gene TRBV4-2 combines with J gene TRBJ1-1; a possible D gene is TRBD1 (5 bases). CDR3 length: 14 amino acids. V was trimmed by 1 base and J by 4 bases, leaving 10 bases between them. In germline, CDR1 is LGHNA, CDR2 YNFKEQ. This chain's CDR3 is CASSQGERGTEAFF. As DNA, the CDR3 is TGTGCCAGCAGCCAAGGTGAAAGGGGCACTGAAGCTTTCTTT.

This chain joins TRBV23-1 and TRBJ1-4, with D possibly TRBD1 on 5 matching bases. TRBV23-1 is designated an ORF whose function remains uncertain. This CDR3 comprises 16 residues. V was cut by 5 bases and J by 7 bases, with 20 bases left in between. CDR3: CASSGSCEGYGEKLFF. CDR3 sequence (DNA): TGCGCCAGCAGTGGTTCCTGCGAGGGGTATGGTGAAAAACTGTTTTTT.

This chain uses TRBV7-2 with TRBJ2-1; perhaps TRBD2 as D (7 bases). The V gene lost 1 base and the J gene lost 8 bases, with 12 bases spanning the gap. CDR1 is SGHTA, CDR2 FQGNSA, per germline. CDR3 length: 14 residues. The CDR3 protein is CASSLEGGGHEQFF. CDR3 sequence (DNA): TGTGCCAGCAGCTTAGAGGGGGGAGGGCATGAGCAGTTCTTC.

The J gene is TRBJ2-3, the V gene TRBV5-1; 9 bases agree with TRBD1. Trimming took 0 bases from V and 2 from J; bases not matched to a gene: 1. From germline, CDR1 is SGHRS and CDR2 YFSETQ. The CDR3 is 15 residues long. The CDR3 loop is CASSLGDRDTDTQYF. Written as DNA, the CDR3 is TGCGCCAGCAGCTTGGGGGACAGGGACACAGATACGCAGTATTTT.

The chain joins TRBV25-1 to TRBJ1-1; the D is unclear. Germline V CDR1 and CDR2: MGHDK, SYGVNS. Trimming removed 4 bases at V and 0 bases at J, with 9 bases between. The CDR3 consists of 14 residues. CDR3 sequence reads: CASSGQIMNTEAFF. CDR3 in DNA: TGTGCCAGCAGTGGTCAAATAATGAACACTGAAGCTTTCTTT. The complete variable domain, with remaining parts taken from reference TRBV25-1 and TRBJ1-1, reads EADIYQTPRYLVIGTGKKITLECSQTMGHDKMYWYQQDPGMELHLIHYSYGVNSTEKGDLSSESTVSRIRTEHFPLTLESARPSHTSQYLCASSGQIMNTEAFFGQGTRLTVV.

The gene calls are TRBV27 and TRBJ2-3, with D possibly called TRBD1 or TRBD2 (5 bases each). The CDR3 consists of 14 residues. The V and J ends lost 7 bases and 4 bases respectively, with 15 bases between them. CDR1 MNHEY and CDR2 SMNVEV come from the germline V gene (reference sequence). This CDR3 reads CASKLTGTSDTQYF. For the CDR3, the DNA is TGTGCCAGCAAATTGACCGGGACGTCAGATACGCAGTATTTT.

This chain connects TRBV5-1 to TRBJ2-7; D gene uncertain. This CDR3 contains 14 residues. CDR1 is SGHRS, CDR2 YFSETQ, per germline. V lost 5 bases and J lost 0, with 12 bases in between. The CDR3 spells CASREGPSSYEQYF. As DNA, the CDR3 is TGCGCCAGCAGGGAAGGGCCGAGCTCCTACGAGCAGTACTTC.

This clone came up a few times. DNA of the CDR3: TGTGCCAGCAGCTTGGATGGGGATAGTGGCAATCAGCCCCAGCATTTT. This codes for CASSLDGDSGNQPQHF. The chain is built from TRBV7-2 and TRBJ1-5, with D unclear. The V and J ends lost 3 bases and 2 bases respectively, with 14 bases between them. This CDR3 comprises 16 residues. CDR1 and CDR2 from the germline V gene are SGHTA and FQGNSA. The full variable domain, completed using reference TRBV7-2 and TRBJ1-5, is GAGVSQSPSNKVTEKGKDVELRCDPISGHTALYWYRQSLGQGLEFLIYFQGNSAPDKSGLPSDRFSAERTGGSVSTLTIQRTQQEDSAVYLCASSLDGDSGNQPQHFGDGTRLSIL.

The V call is TRBV11-3, the J call TRBJ2-5; D assignment may be TRBD1 or TRBD2 (6 bases each). The CDR3 runs 15 residues. The ends were cut back, 2 bases at V and 5 bases at J, with 15 bases in the middle. Looked up from germline, CDR1 is SGHNT and CDR2 is YENEEA. The CDR3 here is CASSLSWGARETQYF. The CDR3 DNA reads as TGTGCCAGCAGCTTATCATGGGGGGCAAGGGAGACCCAGTACTTC.

Sample share makes this clone medium-sized (0.01 to 0.1%). The rearrangement uses TRBV27 and TRBJ2-2; D might be TRBD2 (5 bases). The germline V and J ends were trimmed by 7 bases and 8 bases, with 14 bases remaining between them. In germline, CDR1 is MNHEY, CDR2 SMNVEV (reference sequence). The CDR3 is 13 residues long. In nucleotides, the CDR3 is TGTGCCAGCAAAGAGGGTTCAAGAGGGGAGCTGTTTTTT. It specifies CASKEGSRGELFF.

This chain connects TRBV11-2 to TRBJ1-5; D unresolved. Germline V gene lookup returns CDR1 SGHAT and CDR2 FQNNGV. The CDR3 consists of 13 residues. The V end was cut by 0 bases, the J end by 6 bases, with 6 bases between. In DNA form, the CDR3 reads TGTGCCAGCAGCTTAGATCTACGTCAGCCCCAGCATTTT. It encodes CASSLDLRQPQHF.

There are a few counts of this clone. V and J are TRBV16 and TRBJ1-5, with D unresolved. The CDR3 totals 15 residues. Between the trimmed V and J ends, which lost 1 base and 0 bases, there was a span of 7 bases. The germline V gene encodes CDR1 KGHSY and CDR2 FQNENV. CDR3 sequence: CASSQWEYSNQPQHF. In DNA, the CDR3 is TGTGCCAGCAGCCAATGGGAGTATAGCAATCAGCCCCAGCATTTT. The whole variable domain, remainder taken from reference TRBV16 and TRBJ1-5, is GEEVAQTPKHLVRGEGQKAKLYCAPIKGHSYVFWYQQVLKNEFKFLISFQNENVFDETGMPKERFSAKCLPNSPCSLEIQATKLEDSAVYFCASSQWEYSNQPQHFGDGTRLSIL.

The chain employs TRBV30 and TRBJ2-2; D remains unclear. V lost 1 base, J lost 7 bases, and 4 bases lay in between. Germline V gene lookup returns CDR1 GTSNPN and CDR2 SVGIG (reference sequence). The CDR3 is 11 amino acids. The CDR3 here is CAWSEVGELFF. Written as DNA, the CDR3 is TGTGCCTGGAGTGAGGTCGGGGAGCTGTTTTTT.

This chain connects TRBV5-1 to TRBJ2-7, with 10 bases matching TRBD2. Germline lookup yields CDR1 SGHRS and CDR2 YFSETQ. The CDR3 has 14 residues. Trimming at V came to 0 bases and at J to 3 bases, leaving 0 bases not matched to a gene. The CDR3 coding sequence is TGCGCCAGCAGCTTGGGGACTAGCGGCTACGAGCAGTACTTC. This sequence encodes CASSLGTSGYEQYF. Combining the CDR3 with reference TRBV5-1 and TRBJ2-7 gives the whole variable domain KAGVTQTPRYLIKTRGQQVTLSCSPISGHRSVSWYQQTPGQGLQFLFEYFSETQRNKGNFPGRFSGRQFSNSRSEMNVSTLELGDSALYLCASSLGTSGYEQYFGPGTRLTVT.

The V gene is TRBV11-2, the J gene TRBJ2-2; 8 bases are a match to TRBD1. The CDR3 contains 15 residues. From germline, CDR1 is SGHAT and CDR2 FQNNGV. V shed 5 bases and J 4 bases; nucleotides not matched to a gene: 6. CDR3 in DNA: TGTGCCAGCAGCCTTCGGACAGGGTTCACCGGGGAGCTGTTTTTT. Protein: CASSLRTGFTGELFF.

The rearrangement uses TRBV7-9 and TRBJ1-5; D is ambiguous. The CDR3 is 14 amino acids. In germline, CDR1 is SEHNR, CDR2 FQNEAQ (reference sequence). Between the trimmed V and J ends, which lost 5 bases and 7 bases, there was a span of 15 bases. The DNA for the CDR3 is TGTGCCAGCAGCACAGCGGGGATTTACCAGCCCCAGCATTTT. It codes for CASSTAGIYQPQHF.

The chain carries TRBV9 and TRBJ2-1; TRBD2 matches at 8 bases. Germline V lookup: CDR1 SGDLS, CDR2 YYNGEE. The CDR3 is 16 amino acids. V was clipped by 0 bases and J by 1 base; unmatched bases: 3. The CDR3 sequence: CASSVAQRESYNEQFF. The CDR3, as DNA: TGTGCCAGCAGCGTAGCTCAGCGGGAGTCCTACAATGAGCAGTTCTTC. Supplemented by reference TRBV9 and TRBJ2-1, the full variable domain reads DSGVTQTPKHLITATGQRVTLRCSPRSGDLSVYWYQQSLDQGLQFLIQYYNGEERAKGNILERFSAQQFPDLHSELNLSSLELGDSALYFCASSVAQRESYNEQFFGPGTRLTVL.

The gene calls are TRBV6-1 and TRBJ2-3; possibly TRBD2 for D (5 bases). The ends were cut back, 1 base at V and 2 bases at J, with 10 bases in the middle. Germline CDR1 and CDR2: MNHNS and SASEGT. CDR3 size: 15 residues. The CDR3, as DNA: TGTGCCAGCAGTGAAGAAGAGGGAAACACAGATACGCAGTATTTT. It codes for CASSEEEGNTDTQYF.

This clone was seen a few times. The V gene is TRBV2, the J gene TRBJ1-1; no clear D. Germline CDR1 is SNHLY and CDR2 is FYNNEI. V was trimmed by 8 bases and J by 1 base, leaving 11 bases between them. This CDR3 spans 13 amino acids. The CDR3 nucleotides are TGTGCCAGCGGATCGGACTGGAACACTGAAGCTTTCTTT. Translated: CASGSDWNTEAFF.

The chain uses TRBV19 and TRBJ1-3, with 7 bases matching TRBD1. The CDR3 has 16 amino acids. Germline loops: CDR1 LNHDA, CDR2 SQIVND (reference sequence). The junction had 8 bases not matched to a gene; V was cut back by 3 bases and J by 3 bases. The CDR3 here is CASSISFDRVGNTIYF. The CDR3 nucleotides are TGTGCCAGTAGTATCTCCTTCGACAGGGTTGGAAACACCATATATTTT.